Shown below are 5 T cell receptor beta chains from a single sample sequenced in a study of blood T cell repertoires in COVID-19. This table comes from immunoSEQ multiplex PCR, and its TCRdb copy is limited to in-frame clones, with some not included. The sample lists around 140,000 clones; over 60% were seen once. The material sequenced was peripheral blood. The receptor source for this set is an elderly woman with active or convalescent COVID-19.

V usage is TRBV28 and J usage is TRBJ2-3; D is possibly TRBD1 (6 bases). Trimming stripped 7 bases from V and 8 bases from J, with 16 bases between. Germline assignment: CDR1 MDHEN and CDR2 SYDVKM. CDR3 length equals 13 residues. This CDR3 reads CASNIDRPGTQYF. The CDR3 region has the DNA TGTGCCAGCAACATCGACAGGCCGGGTACGCAGTATTTT.

The V and J genes are TRBV29-1 and TRBJ1-2, with 7 bases that match TRBD1. V lost 8 bases, J lost 3 bases, and 6 bases stayed unmatched. The CDR3 is 12 amino acids. The germline gives CDR1 SQVTM, CDR2 ANQGSEA. Here the CDR3 DNA reads TGCAGCATCCTAGGGACAGACTATGGCTACACCTTC. Its protein product is CSILGTDYGYTF.

This clone was counted between two and nine times. Different DNA sequences within this sample yield the same CDR3. The rearrangement links TRBV7-9 to TRBJ1-5; D unclear. Trimming stripped 5 bases from V and 1 base from J, with 6 bases between. CDR1 is SEHNR and CDR2 is FQNEAQ in the germline V gene (reference sequence). The CDR3 spans 13 residues. The CDR3 spells CASSQNSNQPQHF. For the CDR3, the DNA is TGTGCCAGCAGCCAGAACAGCAATCAGCCCCAGCATTTT.

The chain combines TRBV2 with TRBJ2-1; D may be TRBD1 (5 bases). Germline CDR1 SNHLY, CDR2 FYNNEI. The CDR3 is 13 residues long. Trimming took off 11 bases at V and 6 bases at J, with 17 bases between the two ends. The CDR3 loop reads CAFSKGSPNEQFF. CDR3 bases: TGTGCCTTTAGCAAGGGGTCCCCCAATGAGCAGTTCTTC. The full variable domain, with the rest looked up from reference TRBV2 and TRBJ2-1, is EPEVTQTPSHQVTQMGQEVILRCVPISNHLYFYWYRQILGQKVEFLVSFYNNEISEKSEIFDDQFSVERPDGSNFTLKIRSTKLEDSAMYFCAFSKGSPNEQFFGPGTRLTVL.

The genes are TRBV7-3 and TRBJ1-1, with TRBD1 identical over 7 bases. In germline, CDR1 is SGHTA, CDR2 FQGTGA. The CDR3 sequence is 13 residues long. The V and J ends lost 1 base and 11 bases, in that order; junction bases with no gene match: 7. The CDR3 region has the DNA TGTGCCAGCAGCTTAATTTTGACAGGGTTGGCTTTCTTT. Translation: CASSLILTGLAFF.